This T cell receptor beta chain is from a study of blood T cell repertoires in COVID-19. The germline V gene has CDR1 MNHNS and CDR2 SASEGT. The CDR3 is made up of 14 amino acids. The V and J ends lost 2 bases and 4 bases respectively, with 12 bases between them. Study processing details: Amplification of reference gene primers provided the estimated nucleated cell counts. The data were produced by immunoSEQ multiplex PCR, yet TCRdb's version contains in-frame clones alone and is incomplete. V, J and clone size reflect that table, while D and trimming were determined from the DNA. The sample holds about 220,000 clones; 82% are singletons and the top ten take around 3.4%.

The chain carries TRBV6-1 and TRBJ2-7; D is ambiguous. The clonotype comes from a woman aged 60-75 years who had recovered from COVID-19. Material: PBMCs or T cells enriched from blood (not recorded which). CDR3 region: CASSEQASTYEQYF. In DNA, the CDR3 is TGTGCCAGCAGTGAACAGGCCAGTACGTACGAGCAGTACTTC.